This T cell receptor (beta chain) came from a study of T-cell memory formation after mild COVID-19. Overall study results and limits: Day 15 to 85 contractors were CD4/CD8 balanced; later expanders leaned CD4+. Pre-infection memory showed some responding clones, and this suggested that cross-reactive memory joined.

The germline gives CDR1 MGHDK, CDR2 SYGVNS. The CDR3 sequence is 15 residues long. V was cut by 2 bases and J by 7 bases, with 12 bases left in between. 5'RACE with constant-segment primers yielded barcoded, UMI-tagged TCR alpha and TCR beta cDNA libraries. TCRdb re-called the 5' RACE reads with MiXCR, one entry per CDR3 protein. The sample holds under 35,000 distinct CDR3 sequences; more than 15% are singletons and the top ten take roughly 1.5%. This clonotype has a count of ten or more. Its target is not known. The clonotype originates from an adult who had mild COVID-19 (a few samples of this study predate the infection). Cell type and time point are not known. The sequencing sample was made of PBMCs or a T cell subset sorted from them (not recorded which). The chain combines TRBV25-1 with TRBJ1-6, with D tentatively TRBD1 (5 bases). The DNA for the CDR3 is TGTGCCAGCAGTGAACTAGGGACGGGCAATTCACCCCTCCACTTT. Its protein is CASSELGTGNSPLHF.